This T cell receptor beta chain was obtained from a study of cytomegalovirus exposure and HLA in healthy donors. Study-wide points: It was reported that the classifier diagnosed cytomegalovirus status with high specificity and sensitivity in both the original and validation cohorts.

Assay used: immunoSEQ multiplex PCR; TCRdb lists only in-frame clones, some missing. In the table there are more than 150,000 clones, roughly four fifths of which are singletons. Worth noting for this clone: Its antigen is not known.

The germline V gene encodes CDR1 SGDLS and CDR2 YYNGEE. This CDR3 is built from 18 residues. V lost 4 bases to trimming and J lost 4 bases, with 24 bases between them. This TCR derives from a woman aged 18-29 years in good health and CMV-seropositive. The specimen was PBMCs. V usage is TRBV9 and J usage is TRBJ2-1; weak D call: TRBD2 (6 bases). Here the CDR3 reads CASSPRGYSGVSYNEQFF. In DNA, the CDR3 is TGTGCCAGCAGCCCCCGGGGCTATTCGGGGGTTTCTTACAATGAGCAGTTCTTC.